The entry below gives a single TCR beta chain sequence along with its context. This clonotype was counted a few times. This receptor's antigen is unknown. No base quality values were provided; no much bigger clone lies one nucleotide off. Library preparation employed 5' RACE. For sequencing, an Illumina MiSeq was employed. Library preparation attached unique molecular identifiers to individual cDNA molecules for quantitative, reproducible TCR counting. The authors processed their data as follows. Samples had a median of 95,638 TCRs, with a range from about 23,224 to 750,000. The Decombinator software suite was used to annotate the V, J and CDR3 of the TCR reads. Every sample was subsampled to the same number of TCRs (28,000) for the PS versus PT1 abundance plots. Expanded TCRs were defined as absent before sensitization and observed at least eight times at the 2-week time point. The public reads were run again by TCRdb, first through fastp at Q25 and then through MiXCR, and only productive beta chains were kept. Every entry covers one CDR3 protein and lists the most common genes and DNA from its rows. TCRdb assigned the V and J calls; the authors' analysis was not used. Counted in this sample were 110,000 or so distinct CDR3 sequences; approximately 20% of them appeared once. Approximately 2.6% of the sample is taken by the ten largest.

The record originates from a study of human T cells and chemical hapten exposure (dated by TCRdb to 2020 to 2022). In the study overall: Libraries were pooled for sequencing, and per-sample TCR yields varied mainly because of small differences in library volumes within the pool. The study tracked peripheral blood TCR repertoire changes in vivo during primary and secondary sensitization to the hapten diphenylcyclopropenone (DPC) in alopecia patients. Both TCR alpha and TCR beta chains were sequenced from each blood RNA sample. Paper-wide results and their limitations: DPC sensitization did not change the number of TCRs with a frequency above 1 in 1000, and there was no evidence of changes in global repertoire structure. After repeated subsampling, changes were observed in the strength of the expansion versus patch-test correlation and in the threshold at which the correlation became significant.

Unfractionated whole blood was collected in Tempus Blood RNA tubes, and total RNA was extracted from that blood. Roughly 5 healthy volunteers served as TCR sequencing controls and were bled at day 0, 2 weeks and 6 weeks. This TCR was sampled from a human donor in good health.

Read as DNA, the sequence is TGTGCCAGCAGCCGCCAAGAGAATCAGCCCCAGCATTTT. Protein translation: CASSRQENQPQHF. The chain employs TRBV3-1 and TRBJ1-5; the D gene identity is not certain. The germline V gene (reference sequence) provides CDR1 LGHDT and CDR2 YNNKEL. From the cysteine up to the phenylalanine, the CDR3 has a length of 13 residues. The retained sequence is limited to the CDR3, 39 bases, with the frame set at the first base. Between the V and J ends, shortened by 4 bases and 4 bases respectively, the junction contains 8 bases.